A single sample gave rise to the 24 T cell receptor beta chains below, sequenced in a study of blood T cell repertoires in COVID-19. The protocol was immunoSEQ multiplex PCR, while the TCRdb copy is restricted to in-frame clones and leaves out a portion. Here the sample spans about 50,000 clones, 90% being singletons. What was sequenced was peripheral blood. The origin of the receptors is a human donor in a cohort sampled during active COVID-19.

The V call is TRBV27, the J call TRBJ2-7; D might be TRBD1 (5 bases). Trimming shortened V by 6 bases and J by 2 bases, and 17 bases separated the two germline ends. The CDR3 has 15 amino acids. Germline loops: CDR1 MNHEY, CDR2 SMNVEV (reference sequence). CDR3: CASSPQGFLTYEQYF. Here the CDR3 DNA reads TGTGCCAGCAGCCCCCAGGGTTTTCTGACCTACGAGCAGTACTTC.

The V call is TRBV15, the J call TRBJ1-1; TRBD1 matches 7 bases. There are 15 residues in the CDR3. Germline CDR1 and CDR2: LNHNV and YYDKDF (reference sequence). V dropped 3 bases and J dropped 2; count of bases not matched to a gene: 6. The CDR3 loop is CATSSGQGGNTEAFF. For the CDR3, the DNA is TGTGCCACCAGCAGTGGGCAGGGGGGAAACACTGAAGCTTTCTTT. Complete variable domain (other parts from reference TRBV15 and TRBJ1-1): DAMVIQNPRYQVTQFGKPVTLSCSQTLNHNVMYWYQQKSSQAPKLLFHYYDKDFNNEADTPDNFQSRRPNTSFCFLDIRSPGLGDTAMYLCATSSGQGGNTEAFFGQGTRLTVV.

V usage is TRBV15 and J usage is TRBJ1-2; no clear D gene. CDR3 size: 14 residues. Germline assignment: CDR1 LNHNV and CDR2 YYDKDF (reference sequence). The V end was cut by 3 bases, the J end by 7 bases, with 15 bases between. In DNA, the CDR3 is TGTGCCACCAGCAGTATTACGGCGGTACTTGGCTACACCTTC. Translation gives CATSSITAVLGYTF.

The rearrangement joins TRBV2 to TRBJ1-3, with a possible D match to TRBD1 (6 bases). Looked up from germline, CDR1 is SNHLY and CDR2 is FYNNEI. V lost 1 base, J lost 0 bases, and 13 bases lay in between. The CDR3 is 17 amino acids. The CDR3 DNA is TGTGCCAGCAGTGAAGGAATTGGACAGAGCTCTGGAAACACCATATATTTT. Protein: CASSEGIGQSSGNTIYF.

The chain uses TRBV6-5 and TRBJ2-7; no definite D call. V lost 6 bases and J lost 3, with 15 bases in between. This CDR3 has 14 residues. Germline values: CDR1 MNHEY, CDR2 SVGAGI. CDR3 protein: CASRGQLRHYEQYF. CDR3 DNA: TGTGCCAGCAGAGGTCAGCTGAGACACTACGAGCAGTACTTC.

The CDR3 coding sequence is TGTGCCAGCAGTGAATTTTATGGCAGGGGTGAGCAGTACTTC. Residues: CASSEFYGRGEQYF. This rearrangement joins TRBV2 to TRBJ2-7, with D perhaps matching TRBD1 (6 bases). This CDR3 region has 14 residues. The V gene's germline CDR1 is SNHLY and CDR2 FYNNEI. The V and J ends lost 2 bases and 7 bases respectively, with 15 bases between them.

The V gene is TRBV2, the J gene TRBJ2-5; 14 positions agree with TRBD2. This CDR3 is 15 amino acids long. From germline, CDR1 is SNHLY and CDR2 FYNNEI. With 1 base clipped from V and 13 bases from J, the junction kept 8 bases outside the gene matches. CDR3 coding DNA: TGTGCCAGCAGTGAAGTCGGACTAGCGGGAGGACTCATGTACTTC. Amino acids: CASSEVGLAGGLMYF.

The chain uses TRBV24-1 and TRBJ2-1, with TRBD2 matching over 14 bases. Germline CDR1 reads KGHDR; CDR2 reads SFDVKD. The CDR3 consists of 16 residues. Trimming took 4 bases from V and 9 from J; bases not matched to a gene: 7. DNA for the CDR3: TGTGCCACCAGTGAACTAGGGACTAGCGGGAGAGGTGAGCAGTTCTTC. Translated, it gives CATSELGTSGRGEQFF.

A single count supports this clone. The chain links TRBV9 to TRBJ1-5; D remains ambiguous. The germline V gene encodes CDR1 SGDLS and CDR2 YYNGEE. Trimming removed 0 bases from V and 2 bases from J, with 6 bases in between. This CDR3 is 14 amino acids long. As DNA, the CDR3 is TGTGCCAGCAGCGTAGGGGCAGGCAATCAGCCCCAGCATTTT. Its translation: CASSVGAGNQPQHF.

This chain links TRBV30 with TRBJ1-1; unclear D gene. Trimming took 3 bases from V and 0 from J, leaving 11 bases between them. CDR3 size: 14 residues. Germline CDR1 is GTSNPN and CDR2 is SVGIG (reference sequence). CDR3 loop: CAWRPEALNTEAFF. The CDR3, as DNA: TGTGCCTGGAGGCCAGAGGCCCTGAACACTGAAGCTTTCTTT.

This chain connects TRBV6-6 to TRBJ1-3; a possible D gene is TRBD1 (6 bases). The germline V gene encodes CDR1 MNHNY and CDR2 SVGAGI (reference sequence). CDR3 size: 15 residues. Trimming took 6 bases from V and 0 from J, leaving 12 bases between them. CDR3 amino acids: CASSLKQGSGNTIYF. CDR3 bases: TGTGCCAGCAGCCTTAAACAGGGCTCTGGAAACACCATATATTTT.

The CDR3 loop reads CSASRPGGPNEQYF. The CDR3 nucleotides read TGCAGTGCTAGTAGGCCGGGAGGGCCGAACGAGCAGTACTTC. The chain couples TRBV20-1 to TRBJ2-7; TRBD2 aligns across 8 bases. There are 14 residues in the CDR3. The V gene end was trimmed by 3 bases and the J gene end by 5 bases; junction bases not matched to a gene: 9. Germline CDR1 and CDR2: DFQATT and SNEGSKA (reference sequence).

The V and J genes are TRBV19 and TRBJ2-6, with 7 bases identical to TRBD2. The CDR3 has 17 amino acids. After removal of 1 base from V and 0 bases from J, the junction contained 3 bases not matched to a gene. Germline CDR1 LNHDA, CDR2 SQIVND (reference sequence). CDR3 protein: CASSIGAGNSGANVLTF. CDR3 bases: TGTGCCAGTAGTATAGGAGCGGGAAACTCTGGGGCCAACGTCCTGACTTTC.

The chain has TRBV7-9 and TRBJ2-7; D is ambiguous. Germline CDR1 and CDR2: SEHNR and FQNEAQ (reference sequence). Trimming removed 7 bases at V and 0 bases at J, with 7 bases between. The CDR3 contains 12 residues. The chain's CDR3 is CASNQDSYEQYF. In DNA form, the CDR3 reads TGTGCCAGCAACCAGGACTCCTACGAGCAGTACTTC.

V usage is TRBV3-1 (or the pseudogene TRBV3-2) and J usage is TRBJ2-3, with D perhaps TRBD2 (6 bases). The germline V gene has CDR1 LGHDT and CDR2 YNNKEL (reference sequence). The CDR3 sequence is 16 residues long. The germline V and J ends were trimmed by 0 bases and 0 bases, with 10 bases remaining between them. The CDR3 DNA is TGTGCCAGCAGCCAAGATAGCGGTTATAGCACAGATACGCAGTATTTT. Translation gives CASSQDSGYSTDTQYF.

The chain employs TRBV2 and TRBJ2-7; 8 bases fit TRBD1. After removal of 7 bases from V and 4 bases from J, the junction contained 6 bases not matched to a gene. Germline V gene data show CDR1 as SNHLY and CDR2 as FYNNEI. The CDR3 contains 13 residues. The CDR3 sequence is CASNRDRSYEQYF. The CDR3 coding sequence is TGTGCCAGCAACCGGGACAGGAGTTACGAGCAGTACTTC.

The genes are TRBV15 and TRBJ1-3; D unresolved. There are 17 residues in the CDR3. Germline CDR1 and CDR2: LNHNV and YYDKDF (reference sequence). Between the trimmed V and J ends, which lost 4 bases and 0 bases, there was a span of 16 bases. CDR3 residues: CATSNARGGFSGNTIYF. The CDR3 DNA sequence: TGTGCCACCAGCAATGCGCGAGGCGGATTCTCTGGAAACACCATATATTTT.

A few counts support this clone. The genes are TRBV5-1 and TRBJ2-2; TRBD2 matches at 8 bases. Trimming took 3 bases from V and 2 from J; bases not matched to a gene: 6. CDR3 length: 16 amino acids. CDR1 SGHRS and CDR2 YFSETQ come from the germline V gene. For the CDR3, the DNA is TGCGCCAGCAGCTCCACCGGGACTAGTAACACCGGGGAGCTGTTTTTT. Translated: CASSSTGTSNTGELFF.

The V and J genes are TRBV11-2 and TRBJ2-6; D is possibly TRBD1 (5 bases). The germline gives CDR1 SGHAT, CDR2 FQNNGV. The CDR3 totals 16 residues. V shed 1 base and J shed 0 bases, with 7 bases lying between them. The CDR3 reads CASSLAQGSGANVLTF. Here the CDR3 DNA reads TGTGCCAGCAGCTTAGCCCAGGGCTCTGGGGCCAACGTCCTGACTTTC. The whole variable domain, remainder taken from reference TRBV11-2 and TRBJ2-6, is EAGVAQSPRYKIIEKRQSVAFWCNPISGHATLYWYQQILGQGPKLLIQFQNNGVVDDSQLPKDRFSAERLKGVDSTLKIQPAKLEDSAVYLCASSLAQGSGANVLTFGAGSRLTVL.

This chain connects TRBV11-2 to TRBJ2-5, with 7 nucleotides matching TRBD2. Germline CDR1 is SGHAT and CDR2 is FQNNGV. This CDR3 contains 14 residues. V gave up 5 bases and J gave up 1 base; unmatched junction bases: 4. The CDR3 DNA is TGTGCCAGCAGCCTAACTAGCGCCCAAGAGACCCAGTACTTC. It yields the protein CASSLTSAQETQYF.

The genes are TRBV2 and TRBJ1-4; 10 bases fit TRBD1. The CDR3 has 15 amino acids. The germline V gene has CDR1 SNHLY and CDR2 FYNNEI. With 8 bases clipped from V and 2 bases from J, the junction kept 5 bases outside the gene matches. In DNA form, the CDR3 reads TGTGCCAGCGCGGGACAGGGGAAGACTAATGAAAAACTGTTTTTT. As protein: CASAGQGKTNEKLFF.

The V call is TRBV10-3, the J call TRBJ1-2; D possibly corresponds to TRBD1 (5 bases). Germline CDR1 and CDR2: ENHRY and SYGVKD. This CDR3 is built from 13 residues. The V and J ends lost 2 bases and 2 bases respectively, with 6 bases between them. CDR3 coding DNA: TGTGCCATCAGTGAGGCAGGGAACTATGGCTACACCTTC. This translates into CAISEAGNYGYTF.

This clone came up once. This sequence joins TRBV9 and TRBJ2-2, with 10 bases identical to TRBD1. With 4 bases clipped from V and 4 bases from J, the junction kept 7 bases outside the gene matches. Per the germline V gene, CDR1 is SGDLS and CDR2 is YYNGEE. This CDR3 spans 16 amino acids. The CDR3, as DNA: TGTGCCAGCAGCCCCCCCGGGACAGGGGTCACCGGGGAGCTGTTTTTT. Translated: CASSPPGTGVTGELFF.

This sequence joins TRBV5-1 and TRBJ2-3; 14 nucleotides line up with TRBD2. The CDR3 loop spans 16 amino acids. After removal of 3 bases from V and 6 bases from J, the junction contained 6 bases not matched to a gene. The germline V gene encodes CDR1 SGHRS and CDR2 YFSETQ. The CDR3 DNA reads TGCGCCAGCAGCTACGGGACTAGCGGGAGTTTGGATACGCAGTATTTT. Protein sequence: CASSYGTSGSLDTQYF.